The 9 T cell receptor beta chains below come from one sample, sequenced in a study of blood T cell repertoires in COVID-19. Here immunoSEQ multiplex PCR was the method, and the copy in TCRdb shows in-frame clones only, minus some. Here the sample spans approximately 350,000 clones, roughly nine tenths being singletons. Sequencing was performed on PBMCs or T cells enriched from blood (not recorded which). These receptors were obtained from a man between 18 and 29 years old who had recovered from COVID-19.

The genes are TRBV2 and TRBJ2-7; D gene ambiguous. Germline-derived CDR1 and CDR2 are SNHLY and FYNNEI. CDR3 size: 15 residues. Trimming stripped 4 bases from V and 7 bases from J, with 20 bases between. The CDR3 sequence: CASSGVEAIRLEQYF. The CDR3 DNA sequence: TGTGCCAGCAGTGGAGTTGAAGCGATACGGCTGGAGCAGTACTTC.

In DNA, the CDR3 is TGTGCCACCAGCCCCATCCGGGGGGGGTATACTGAAGCTTTCTTT. Translating it yields CATSPIRGGYTEAFF. This rearrangement joins TRBV15 to TRBJ1-1, with D perhaps matching TRBD1 (5 bases). V was trimmed by 5 bases and J by 5 bases, leaving 18 bases between them. Germline assignment: CDR1 LNHNV and CDR2 YYDKDF (reference sequence). The CDR3 length is 15 residues.

This chain connects TRBV29-1 to TRBJ1-5, with D perhaps matching TRBD1 (6 bases). This CDR3 region has 13 residues. CDR1 is SQVTM, CDR2 ANQGSEA, per germline. Trimming removed 3 bases from V and 7 bases from J, with 13 bases in between. Here the CDR3 reads CSVEWGQGQPQHF. The CDR3 DNA follows: TGCAGCGTTGAGTGGGGGCAAGGCCAGCCCCAGCATTTT.

This chain joins TRBV10-1 and TRBJ2-3; 9 bases fit TRBD2. CDR3 length: 15 residues. The V gene end was trimmed by 6 bases and the J gene end by 0 bases; junction bases not matched to a gene: 4. Germline-derived CDR1 and CDR2 are WNHNN and SYGVQD (reference sequence). The CDR3 loop reads CASRKRGASTDTQYF. Here the CDR3 DNA reads TGCGCCAGCAGAAAGCGGGGGGCTAGCACAGATACGCAGTATTTT.

The chain links TRBV11-2 to TRBJ1-1; tentative D call: TRBD1 (5 bases). The CDR3 sequence is 13 residues long. Trimming cost V 3 bases and J 6 bases, with 11 bases left between them. Germline V CDR1 and CDR2: SGHAT, FQNNGV. The CDR3 nucleotides read TGTGCCAGCAGCTTGATCAGGGTGGCTGAAGCTTTCTTT. It encodes CASSLIRVAEAFF.

The chain has TRBV18 and TRBJ2-5; D gene unclear. The V gene's germline CDR1 is KGHSH and CDR2 LQKENI. With 3 bases removed from V and 2 bases from J, the gap between germline ends came to 10 bases. This CDR3 has 14 residues. The DNA of the CDR3 is TGTGCCAGCTCACCTAACCACTTTCAAGAGACCCAGTACTTC. As protein: CASSPNHFQETQYF.

The chain is built from TRBV19 and TRBJ2-7, with unresolved D. Germline CDR1 and CDR2: LNHDA and SQIVND (reference sequence). V gave up 5 bases and J gave up 2 bases, with 10 bases separating them. There are 13 residues in the CDR3. CDR3 coding DNA: TGTGCCAGTAGTTTTCTAGACGCCTACGAGCAGTACTTC. Residues: CASSFLDAYEQYF.

The chain carries TRBV5-1 and TRBJ2-5; no clear D. With 3 bases removed from V and 2 bases from J, the gap between germline ends came to 11 bases. CDR3 length: 14 amino acids. Germline V gives CDR1 SGHRS, CDR2 YFSETQ. CDR3 sequence reads: CASSSPQRQETQYF. The CDR3 DNA is TGCGCCAGCAGCTCACCACAGAGACAAGAGACCCAGTACTTC. Variable domain in full (rest from reference TRBV5-1 and TRBJ2-5): KAGVTQTPRYLIKTRGQQVTLSCSPISGHRSVSWYQQTPGQGLQFLFEYFSETQRNKGNFPGRFSGRQFSNSRSEMNVSTLELGDSALYLCASSSPQRQETQYFGPGTRLLVL.

The chain uses TRBV27 and TRBJ1-1, with TRBD1 matching 7 bases. The germline CDR1 and CDR2 sequences are MNHEY and SMNVEV (reference sequence). CDR3 length: 15 residues. V lost 2 bases and J lost 3; bases outside the gene matches: 6. CDR3: CASSLRGQIYTEAFF. DNA for the CDR3: TGTGCCAGCAGTTTACGGGGACAGATTTACACTGAAGCTTTCTTT.